This T cell receptor (beta chain) originates from a study of CD8 T cells in Susac syndrome. Study-level points and caveats: The study's TCR sequencing and HLA analysis drew on a certain number of individuals. That number was acknowledged as relatively small.

This clonotype showed up just a few times. Antigen: not known. Random hexamers were used to reverse transcribe an amount of about 0.45 to 1 ug RNA. In TCRdb, the immunoSEQ multiplex PCR reads were re-called with MiXCR into one record per CDR3 protein. The profile shows 200,000 to 250,000 distinct CDR3 sequences, about 94% of them singletons. CDR3 size: 14 residues. With 6 bases removed from V and 0 bases from J, the gap between germline ends came to 9 bases. Germline V lookup: CDR1 SGHTA, CDR2 FQGNSA. The sample taken for sequencing was CD4+ T cells from PBMCs. This receptor was obtained from a human donor with Susac syndrome. The chain employs TRBV7-2 and TRBJ1-3, with a possible D match to TRBD1 (6 bases). The DNA of the CDR3 is TGTGCCAGCAGTTTGGACAGCTCTGGAAACACCATATATTTT. Translated: CASSLDSSGNTIYF.